The 3 T cell receptor beta chains below were found in one sample sequenced in a study of T cells in localized non-small cell lung cancer. The data were produced by immunoSEQ multiplex PCR, yet TCRdb's version contains in-frame clones alone and is incomplete. The data contain roughly 38,000 clones, about nine tenths of them singletons. Here the sequenced sample was peripheral blood, taken before any cancer treatment. These receptors all come from a female donor over 55 with stage I squamous cell lung carcinoma.

J is TRBJ1-3 and V is TRBV5-8; 7 nucleotides match TRBD1. This CDR3 comprises 15 residues. Germline V gene data show CDR1 as SGHTS and CDR2 as YDEGEE. V gave up 0 bases and J gave up 2 bases; unmatched junction bases: 2. The CDR3 bases are TGTGCCAGCAGCTTGGGAGGGACAGCTGGAAACACCATATATTTT. This encodes CASSLGGTAGNTIYF. The full variable domain, completed using reference TRBV5-8 and TRBJ1-3, is EAGVTQSPTHLIKTRGQQATLRCSPISGHTSVYWYQQALGLGLQFLLWYDEGEERNRGNFPPRFSGRQFPNYSSELNVNALELEDSALYLCASSLGGTAGNTIYFGEGSWLTVV.

V gene TRBV9 combines with J gene TRBJ1-1; no clear D. Germline assignment: CDR1 SGDLS and CDR2 YYNGEE. Trimming took 3 bases from V and 5 from J, leaving 23 bases between them. The CDR3 contains 17 residues. The CDR3 bases are TGTGCCAGCAGCGCCCACACCTCCGATCTTCTAGGGACTGAAGCTTTCTTT. Its translation: CASSAHTSDLLGTEAFF.

CDR3 sequence reads: CSARSHYEQYF. As DNA, the CDR3 is TGCAGTGCCAGAAGTCACTACGAGCAGTACTTC. The rearrangement uses TRBV20-1 and TRBJ2-7; D uncertain. The CDR3 length is 11 residues. Germline assignment: CDR1 DFQATT and CDR2 SNEGSKA (reference sequence). V was trimmed by 6 bases and J by 3 bases, leaving 9 bases between them.